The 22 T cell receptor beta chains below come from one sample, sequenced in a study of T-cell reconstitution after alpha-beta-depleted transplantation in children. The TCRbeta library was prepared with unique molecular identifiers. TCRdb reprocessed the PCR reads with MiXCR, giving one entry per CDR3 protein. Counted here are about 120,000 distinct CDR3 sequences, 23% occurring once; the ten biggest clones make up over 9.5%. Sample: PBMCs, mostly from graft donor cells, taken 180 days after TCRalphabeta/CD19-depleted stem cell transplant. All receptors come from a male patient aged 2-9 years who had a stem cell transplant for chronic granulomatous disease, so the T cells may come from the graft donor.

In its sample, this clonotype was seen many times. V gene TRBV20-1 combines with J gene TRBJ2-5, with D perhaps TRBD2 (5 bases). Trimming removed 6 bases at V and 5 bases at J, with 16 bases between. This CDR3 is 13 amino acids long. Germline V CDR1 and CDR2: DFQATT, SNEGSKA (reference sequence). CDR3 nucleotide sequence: TGCAGTGCCAGCCCGACGGGAAAGGAGACCCAGTACTTC. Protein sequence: CSASPTGKETQYF.

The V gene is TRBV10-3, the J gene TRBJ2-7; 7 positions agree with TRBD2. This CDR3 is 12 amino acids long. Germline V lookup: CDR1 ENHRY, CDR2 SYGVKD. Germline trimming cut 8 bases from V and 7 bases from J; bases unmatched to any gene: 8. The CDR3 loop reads CAIRAGVEEQYF. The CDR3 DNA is TGTGCCATCCGTGCGGGGGTGGAGGAGCAGTACTTC.

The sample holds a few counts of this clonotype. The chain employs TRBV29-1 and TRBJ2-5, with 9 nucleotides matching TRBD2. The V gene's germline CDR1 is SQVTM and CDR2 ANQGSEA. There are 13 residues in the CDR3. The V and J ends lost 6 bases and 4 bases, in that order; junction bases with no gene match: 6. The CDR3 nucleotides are TGCAGCGTAGGTAGCGGGAGTGGAGAGACCCAGTACTTC. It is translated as CSVGSGSGETQYF.

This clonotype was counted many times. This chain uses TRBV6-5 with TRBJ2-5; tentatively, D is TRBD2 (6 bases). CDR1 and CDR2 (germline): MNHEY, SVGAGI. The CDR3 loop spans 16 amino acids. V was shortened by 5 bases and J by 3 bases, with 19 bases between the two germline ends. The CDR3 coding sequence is TGTGCCAGCAGTCCCCCAGCGGGTGACGGTAAAGAGACCCAGTACTTC. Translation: CASSPPAGDGKETQYF.

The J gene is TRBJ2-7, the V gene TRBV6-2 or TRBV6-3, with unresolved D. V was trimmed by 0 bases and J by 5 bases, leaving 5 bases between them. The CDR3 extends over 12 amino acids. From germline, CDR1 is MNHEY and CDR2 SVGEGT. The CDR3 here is CASSYSRHEQYF. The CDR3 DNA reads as TGTGCCAGCAGTTACTCAAGGCACGAGCAGTACTTC.

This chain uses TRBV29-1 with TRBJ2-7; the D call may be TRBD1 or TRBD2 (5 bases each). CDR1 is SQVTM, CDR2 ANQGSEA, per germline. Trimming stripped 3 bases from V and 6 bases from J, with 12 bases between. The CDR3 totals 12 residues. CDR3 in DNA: TGCAGCGTTGATTGGTCAGGGACCGAGCAGTACTTC. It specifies CSVDWSGTEQYF.

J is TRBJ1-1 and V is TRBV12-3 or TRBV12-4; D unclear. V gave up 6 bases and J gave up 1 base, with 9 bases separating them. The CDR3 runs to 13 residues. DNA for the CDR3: TGTGCCAGCAGCCCGCCCGAGAACACTGAAGCTTTCTTT. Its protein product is CASSPPENTEAFF.

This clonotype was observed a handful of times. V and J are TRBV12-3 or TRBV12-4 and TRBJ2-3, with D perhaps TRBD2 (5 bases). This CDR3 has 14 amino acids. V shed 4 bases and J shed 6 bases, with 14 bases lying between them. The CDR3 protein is CASSYERRGDTQYF. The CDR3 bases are TGTGCCAGCAGTTACGAGCGGAGAGGGGATACGCAGTATTTT.

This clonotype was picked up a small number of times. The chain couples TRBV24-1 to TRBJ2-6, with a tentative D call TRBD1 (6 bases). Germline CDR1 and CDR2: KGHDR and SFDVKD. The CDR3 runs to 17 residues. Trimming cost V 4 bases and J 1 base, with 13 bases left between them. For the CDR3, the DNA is TGTGCCACCAGTGAGACAGGACACTGGTCTGGGGCCAACGTCCTGACTTTC. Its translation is CATSETGHWSGANVLTF.

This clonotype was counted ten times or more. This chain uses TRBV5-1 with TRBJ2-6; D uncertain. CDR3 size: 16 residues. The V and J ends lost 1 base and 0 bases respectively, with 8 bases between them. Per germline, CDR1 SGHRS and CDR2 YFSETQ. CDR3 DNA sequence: TGCGCCAGCAGCTTGAAGGTGACCTCTGGGGCCAACGTCCTGACTTTC. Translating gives CASSLKVTSGANVLTF.

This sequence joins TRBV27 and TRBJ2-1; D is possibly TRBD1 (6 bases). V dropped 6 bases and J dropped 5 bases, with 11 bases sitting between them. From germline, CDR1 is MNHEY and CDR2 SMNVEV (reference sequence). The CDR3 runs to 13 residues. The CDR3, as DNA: TGTGCCAGCAGGGGACAAGCTCACAATGAGCAGTTCTTC. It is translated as CASRGQAHNEQFF.

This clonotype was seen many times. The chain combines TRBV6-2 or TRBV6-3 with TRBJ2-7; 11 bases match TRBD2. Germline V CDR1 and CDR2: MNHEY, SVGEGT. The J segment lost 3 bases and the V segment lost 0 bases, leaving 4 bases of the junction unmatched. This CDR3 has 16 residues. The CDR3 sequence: CASSYSVAGGFYEQYF. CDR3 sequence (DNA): TGTGCCAGCAGTTACTCGGTAGCGGGAGGGTTCTACGAGCAGTACTTC.

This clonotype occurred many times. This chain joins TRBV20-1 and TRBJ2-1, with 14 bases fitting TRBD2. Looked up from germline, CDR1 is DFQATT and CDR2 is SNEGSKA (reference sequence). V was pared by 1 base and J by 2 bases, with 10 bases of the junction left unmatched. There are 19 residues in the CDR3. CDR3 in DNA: TGCAGTGCTAGAGTTTTAACCGGACTAGCGGGAGGAGCCTACAATGAGCAGTTCTTC. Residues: CSARVLTGLAGGAYNEQFF.

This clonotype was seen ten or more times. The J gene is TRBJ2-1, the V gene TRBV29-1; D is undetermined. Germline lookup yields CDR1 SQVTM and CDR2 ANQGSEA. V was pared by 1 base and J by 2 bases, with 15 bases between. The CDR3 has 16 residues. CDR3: CSVEGASGLPYNEQFF. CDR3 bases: TGCAGCGTTGAAGGGGCATCCGGGCTCCCCTACAATGAGCAGTTCTTC.

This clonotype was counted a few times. Here the CDR3 reads CSARTGGVYEQYF. The CDR3 DNA sequence: TGCAGTGCGAGGACAGGGGGAGTCTACGAGCAGTACTTC. The chain links TRBV20-1 to TRBJ2-7; 10 bases agree with TRBD1. CDR1 and CDR2 (germline): DFQATT, SNEGSKA (reference sequence). Trimming took 6 bases from V and 3 from J; bases not matched to a gene: 5. This CDR3 comprises 13 residues.

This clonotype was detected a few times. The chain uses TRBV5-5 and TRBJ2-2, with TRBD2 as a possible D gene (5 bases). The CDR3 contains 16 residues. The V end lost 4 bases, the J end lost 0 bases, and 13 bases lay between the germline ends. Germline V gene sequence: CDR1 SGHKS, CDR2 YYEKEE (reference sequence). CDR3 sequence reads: CASSPTSGANTGELFF. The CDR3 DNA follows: TGTGCCAGCAGCCCAACATCCGGGGCGAACACCGGGGAGCTGTTTTTT.

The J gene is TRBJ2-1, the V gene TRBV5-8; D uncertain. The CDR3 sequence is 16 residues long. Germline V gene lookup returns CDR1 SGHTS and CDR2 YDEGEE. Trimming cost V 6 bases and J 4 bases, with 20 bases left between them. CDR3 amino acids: CASTHSRGFRYNEQFF. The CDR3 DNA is TGTGCCAGCACCCACTCCCGAGGTTTTAGGTACAATGAGCAGTTCTTC.

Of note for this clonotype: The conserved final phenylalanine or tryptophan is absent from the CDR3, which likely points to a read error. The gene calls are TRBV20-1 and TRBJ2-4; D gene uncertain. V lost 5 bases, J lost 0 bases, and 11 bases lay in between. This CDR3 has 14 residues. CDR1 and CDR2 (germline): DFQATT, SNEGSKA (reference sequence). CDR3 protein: CSAGSYGAKNIQYL. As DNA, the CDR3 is TGCAGTGCTGGGTCGTATGGAGCCAAAAACATTCAGTACTTG.

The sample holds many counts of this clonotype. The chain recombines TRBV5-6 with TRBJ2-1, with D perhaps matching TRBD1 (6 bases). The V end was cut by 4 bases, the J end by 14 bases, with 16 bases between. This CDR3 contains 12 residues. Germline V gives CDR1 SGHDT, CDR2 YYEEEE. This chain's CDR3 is CASSNDRTGEFF. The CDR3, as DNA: TGTGCCAGCAGCAATGACAGGACCGGAGAGTTCTTC. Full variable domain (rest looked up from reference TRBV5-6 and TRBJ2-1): DAGVTQSPTHLIKTRGQQVTLRCSPKSGHDTVSWYQQALGQGPQFIFQYYEEEERQRGNFPDRFSGHQFPNYSSELNVNALLLGDSALYLCASSNDRTGEFFGPGTRLTVL.

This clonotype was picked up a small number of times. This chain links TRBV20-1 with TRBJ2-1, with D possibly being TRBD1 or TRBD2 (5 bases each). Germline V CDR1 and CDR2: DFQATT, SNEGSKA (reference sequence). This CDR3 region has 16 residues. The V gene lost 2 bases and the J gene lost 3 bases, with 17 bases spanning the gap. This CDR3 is CSARPWVGTLYNEQFF. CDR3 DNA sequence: TGCAGTGCTAGACCTTGGGTGGGGACCCTCTACAATGAGCAGTTCTTC.

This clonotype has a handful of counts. The CDR3 bases are TGCGCCAGCAGCTTGGTCGTTAGCTCCTACGAGCAGTACTTC. Its protein product is CASSLVVSSYEQYF. The J gene is TRBJ2-7, the V gene TRBV5-1; D call uncertain. CDR3 length: 14 residues. The V end was cut by 0 bases, the J end by 0 bases, with 7 bases between. The V gene's germline CDR1 is SGHRS and CDR2 YFSETQ.

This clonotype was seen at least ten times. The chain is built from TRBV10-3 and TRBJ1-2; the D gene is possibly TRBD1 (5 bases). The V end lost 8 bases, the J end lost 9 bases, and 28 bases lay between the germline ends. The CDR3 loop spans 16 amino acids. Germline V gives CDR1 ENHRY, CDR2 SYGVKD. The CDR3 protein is CAIGENLGTGKSSYTF. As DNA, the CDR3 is TGTGCCATCGGGGAAAACCTTGGGACCGGGAAAAGTAGCTACACCTTC.